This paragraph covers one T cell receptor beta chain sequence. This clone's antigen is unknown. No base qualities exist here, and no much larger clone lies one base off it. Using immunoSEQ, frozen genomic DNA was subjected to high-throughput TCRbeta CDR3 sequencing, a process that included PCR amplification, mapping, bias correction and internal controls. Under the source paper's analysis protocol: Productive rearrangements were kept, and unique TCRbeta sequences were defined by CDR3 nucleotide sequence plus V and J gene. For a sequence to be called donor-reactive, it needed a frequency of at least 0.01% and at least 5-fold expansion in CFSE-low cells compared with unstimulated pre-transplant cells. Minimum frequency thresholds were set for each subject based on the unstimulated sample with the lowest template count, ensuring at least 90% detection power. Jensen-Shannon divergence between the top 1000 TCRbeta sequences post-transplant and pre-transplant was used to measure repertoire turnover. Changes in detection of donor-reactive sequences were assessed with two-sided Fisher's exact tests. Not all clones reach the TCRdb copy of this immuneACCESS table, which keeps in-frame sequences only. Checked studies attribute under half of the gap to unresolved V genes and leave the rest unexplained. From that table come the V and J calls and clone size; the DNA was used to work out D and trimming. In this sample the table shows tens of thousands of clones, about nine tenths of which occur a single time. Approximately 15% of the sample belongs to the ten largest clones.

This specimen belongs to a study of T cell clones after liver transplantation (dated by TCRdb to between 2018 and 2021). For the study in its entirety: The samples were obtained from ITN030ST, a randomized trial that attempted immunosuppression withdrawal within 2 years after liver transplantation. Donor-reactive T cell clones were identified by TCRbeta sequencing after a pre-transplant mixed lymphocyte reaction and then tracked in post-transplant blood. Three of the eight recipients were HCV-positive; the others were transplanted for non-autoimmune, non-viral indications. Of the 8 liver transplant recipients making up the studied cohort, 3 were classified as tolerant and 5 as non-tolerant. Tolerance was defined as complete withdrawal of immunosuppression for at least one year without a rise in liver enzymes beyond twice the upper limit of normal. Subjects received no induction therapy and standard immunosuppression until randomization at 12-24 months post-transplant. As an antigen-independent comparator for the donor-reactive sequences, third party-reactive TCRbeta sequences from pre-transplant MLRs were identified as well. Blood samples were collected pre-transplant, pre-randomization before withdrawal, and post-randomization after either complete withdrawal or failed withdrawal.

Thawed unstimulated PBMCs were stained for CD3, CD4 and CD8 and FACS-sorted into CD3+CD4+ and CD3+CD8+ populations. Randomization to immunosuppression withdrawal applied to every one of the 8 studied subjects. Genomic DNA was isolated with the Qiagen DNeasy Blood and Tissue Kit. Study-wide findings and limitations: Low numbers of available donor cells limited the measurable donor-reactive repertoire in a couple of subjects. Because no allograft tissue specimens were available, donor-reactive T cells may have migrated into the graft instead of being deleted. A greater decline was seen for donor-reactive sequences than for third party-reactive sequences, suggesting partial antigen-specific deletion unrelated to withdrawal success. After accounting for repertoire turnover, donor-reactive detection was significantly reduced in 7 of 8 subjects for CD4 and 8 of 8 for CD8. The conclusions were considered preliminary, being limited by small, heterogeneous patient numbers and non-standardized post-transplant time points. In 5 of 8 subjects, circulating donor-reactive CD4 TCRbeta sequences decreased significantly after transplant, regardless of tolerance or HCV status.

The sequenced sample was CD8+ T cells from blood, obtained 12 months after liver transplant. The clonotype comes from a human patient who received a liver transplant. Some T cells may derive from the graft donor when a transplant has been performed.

The CDR3 protein: CASSSDQGIDEKLFF. The sequenced DNA: TGCGCCAGCAGCTCCGATCAGGGGATAGATGAAAAACTGTTTTTT. The sequence is built from TRBV5-1 and TRBJ1-4, with a weak D call of TRBD1 (6 bases match). Trimming at the junction amounts to 3 bases on V and 6 bases on J, and the germline ends lie 15 bases apart. Per the germline V gene, SGHRS is the CDR1 and YFSETQ is the CDR2. Counted from cysteine to phenylalanine, this CDR3 has 15 amino acids. Just CDR3 DNA is preserved here, 45 bases in frame from base 1.